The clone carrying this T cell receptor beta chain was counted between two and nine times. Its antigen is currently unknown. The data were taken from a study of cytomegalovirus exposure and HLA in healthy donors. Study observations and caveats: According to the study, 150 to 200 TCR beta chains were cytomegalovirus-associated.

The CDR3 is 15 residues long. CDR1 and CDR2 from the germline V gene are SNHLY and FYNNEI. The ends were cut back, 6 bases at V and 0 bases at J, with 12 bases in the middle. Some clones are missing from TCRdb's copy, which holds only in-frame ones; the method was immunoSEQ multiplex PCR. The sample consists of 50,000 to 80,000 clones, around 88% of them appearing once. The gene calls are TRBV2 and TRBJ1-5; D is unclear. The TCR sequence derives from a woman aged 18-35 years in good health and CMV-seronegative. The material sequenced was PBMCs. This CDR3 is CASRSTDYSNQPQHF. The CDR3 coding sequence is TGTGCCAGCAGATCGACGGACTATAGCAATCAGCCCCAGCATTTT.